The 19 T cell receptor beta chains listed next were all sequenced from one sample in a study of blood T cell repertoires in COVID-19. Assay: immunoSEQ multiplex PCR; the TCRdb copy retains only in-frame clones and omits some. Seen here are 400,000 to 450,000 clones, more than 70% observed once, and the top ten hold 10% to 15%. Sequenced: peripheral blood. The receptors come from a woman aged 45 to 65 with COVID-19, enrolled during active disease.

The rearrangement uses TRBV9 and TRBJ1-3; no definite D call. V lost 0 bases to trimming and J lost 0 bases, with 16 bases between them. Germline V gene lookup returns CDR1 SGDLS and CDR2 YYNGEE. The CDR3 is made up of 18 amino acids. CDR3 residues: CASSVAITVGVSGNTIYF. CDR3 sequence (DNA): TGTGCCAGCAGCGTAGCTATCACTGTCGGGGTCTCTGGAAACACCATATATTTT.

The V gene is TRBV28, the J gene TRBJ1-2; 8 nucleotides match TRBD1. The ends lost 6 bases at V and 0 bases at J; junction bases unmatched: 6. CDR1 and CDR2 (germline): MDHEN, SYDVKM. This CDR3 has 15 amino acids. CDR3 amino acids: CASRGTGLSNYGYTF. As DNA, the CDR3 is TGTGCCAGCAGGGGGACAGGACTTTCTAACTATGGCTACACCTTC.

This chain links TRBV2 with TRBJ2-7, with 7 bases aligning to TRBD1. V was pared by 5 bases and J by 1 base, with 2 bases of the junction left unmatched. Germline assignment: CDR1 SNHLY and CDR2 FYNNEI. The CDR3 length is 13 residues. In DNA form, the CDR3 reads TGTGCCAGCAGTCCAGGGGGTTCCTACGAGCAGTACTTC. It encodes CASSPGGSYEQYF.

This sequence joins TRBV30 and TRBJ1-2; D is perhaps TRBD1 (6 bases). V lost 2 bases and J lost 8, with 15 bases in between. Germline assignment: CDR1 GTSNPN and CDR2 SVGIG (reference sequence). This CDR3 has 13 amino acids. This chain's CDR3 is CAWSRTALYGYTF. Here the CDR3 DNA reads TGTGCCTGGAGTCGGACAGCCCTATACGGCTACACCTTC. Full variable domain (outside the CDR3, taken from reference TRBV30 and TRBJ1-2): SQTIHQWPATLVQPVGSPLSLECTVEGTSNPNLYWYRQAAGRGLQLLFYSVGIGQISSEVPQNLSASRPQDRQFILSSKKLLLSDSGFYLCAWSRTALYGYTFGSGTRLTVV.

The table lists this clone with a few counts. The chain carries TRBV7-8 and TRBJ1-2; weak D call: TRBD1 (5 bases). Between the trimmed V and J ends, which lost 1 base and 8 bases, there was a span of 17 bases. The CDR3 spans 15 residues. Germline values: CDR1 SGHVS, CDR2 FQNEAQ. The CDR3 DNA follows: TGTGCCAGCAGCTTAGGGGCGGGGCGGGGCTACGGCTACACCTTC. This encodes CASSLGAGRGYGYTF.

The genes are TRBV6-1 and TRBJ2-6; the match to TRBD1 covers 8 bases. The CDR3 runs to 18 residues. Unmatched junction bases numbered 10, after V lost 2 bases and J lost 4 bases. The germline gives CDR1 MNHNS, CDR2 SASEGT. The CDR3 protein is CASSESDRGLTGANVLTF. In DNA, the CDR3 is TGTGCCAGCAGTGAATCCGACAGGGGTCTTACCGGGGCCAACGTCCTGACTTTC.

This sequence joins TRBV3-1 (or the pseudogene TRBV3-2) and TRBJ2-3, with D possibly TRBD2 on 5 matching bases. Germline values: CDR1 LGHDT, CDR2 YNNKEL (reference sequence). Deletions cut 0 bases from V and 4 bases from J, with 11 bases between. The CDR3 is 15 amino acids. The CDR3 spells CASSQDFGVADTQYF. CDR3 sequence (DNA): TGTGCCAGCAGCCAAGATTTCGGGGTGGCAGATACGCAGTATTTT.

This chain links TRBV6-5 with TRBJ1-4; no reliable D call. V dropped 6 bases and J dropped 0 bases, with 11 bases sitting between them. CDR1 and CDR2 (germline): MNHEY, SVGAGI. The CDR3 covers 15 residues. DNA of the CDR3: TGTGCCAGCAGCGTCGGTCCCGCAACTAATGAAAAACTGTTTTTT. Amino acids: CASSVGPATNEKLFF.

V gene TRBV2 combines with J gene TRBJ1-3; 8 nucleotides agree with TRBD1. The CDR3 covers 16 residues. V was clipped by 4 bases and J by 3 bases; unmatched bases: 8. CDR1 SNHLY and CDR2 FYNNEI come from the germline V gene. CDR3 residues: CASSALDRALGNTIYF. The CDR3 DNA reads as TGTGCCAGCAGTGCGCTGGACAGGGCCCTTGGAAACACCATATATTTT. The variable domain in full, with the rest retrieved from reference TRBV2 and TRBJ1-3, is EPEVTQTPSHQVTQMGQEVILRCVPISNHLYFYWYRQILGQKVEFLVSFYNNEISEKSEIFDDQFSVERPDGSNFTLKIRSTKLEDSAMYFCASSALDRALGNTIYFGEGSWLTVV.

V gene TRBV18 combines with J gene TRBJ2-1, with a tentative D call TRBD1 (6 bases). The CDR3 sequence is 15 residues long. Germline lookup yields CDR1 KGHSH and CDR2 LQKENI. Deletions cut 0 bases from V and 3 bases from J, with 9 bases between. The DNA for the CDR3 is TGTGCCAGCTCACCACCTCCAGGGGACTACAATGAGCAGTTCTTC. Its translation: CASSPPPGDYNEQFF.

The CDR3: CASTILTGNGYTF. CDR3 in DNA: TGTGCCAGCACCATATTAACAGGGAATGGCTACACCTTC. The chain is built from TRBV6-6 and TRBJ1-2, with D maybe TRBD1 (6 bases). V was shortened by 7 bases and J by 6 bases, with 15 bases between the two germline ends. This CDR3 comprises 13 residues. The germline V gene has CDR1 MNHNY and CDR2 SVGAGI (reference sequence).

This clone has just a few counts. This chain links TRBV10-3 with TRBJ2-1; no clear D gene. CDR1 and CDR2 (germline): ENHRY, SYGVKD. V dropped 5 bases and J dropped 5 bases, with 7 bases sitting between them. CDR3 length: 12 residues. CDR3: CAISSEHNEQFF. The DNA of the CDR3 is TGTGCCATCAGTAGTGAGCACAATGAGCAGTTCTTC.

V gene TRBV10-1 combines with J gene TRBJ2-1, with 11 positions matching TRBD2. This CDR3 has 16 amino acids. The J segment lost 7 bases and the V segment lost 6 bases, leaving 11 bases of the junction unmatched. Per germline, CDR1 WNHNN and CDR2 SYGVQD (reference sequence). CDR3 nucleotide sequence: TGCGCCAGCAGCCGATCGACTAGCGGGGTTTTAAATGAGCAGTTCTTC. It codes for CASSRSTSGVLNEQFF.

The chain is built from TRBV9 and TRBJ1-1, with 7 bases matching TRBD1. Germline V gene sequence: CDR1 SGDLS, CDR2 YYNGEE. The CDR3 has 15 residues. The J segment lost 2 bases and the V segment lost 3 bases, leaving 7 bases of the junction unmatched. CDR3 sequence: CASSGGQNLNTEAFF. Here the CDR3 DNA reads TGTGCCAGCAGCGGGGGACAGAACCTTAACACTGAAGCTTTCTTT.

CDR3 bases: TGTGCCAGTAGTGCCCAAAACAGGGATCCTAATGAAAAACTGTTTTTT. This gives the protein CASSAQNRDPNEKLFF. The V gene is TRBV19, the J gene TRBJ1-4, with D possibly TRBD1 on 6 matching bases. Trimming cost V 5 bases and J 3 bases, with 16 bases left between them. CDR3 length: 16 amino acids. Germline loops: CDR1 LNHDA, CDR2 SQIVND (reference sequence).

This clone was seen only a few times. The chain employs TRBV27 and TRBJ1-2, with 12 bases that match TRBD1. This CDR3 region has 15 residues. V lost 8 bases to trimming and J lost 5 bases; unmatched junction nucleotides: 9. In germline, CDR1 is MNHEY, CDR2 SMNVEV (reference sequence). CDR3 nucleotide sequence: TGTGCCAGCGGATCGGGGACAGGGGGCAGGTATGGCTACACCTTC. Its protein is CASGSGTGGRYGYTF.

CDR3 bases: TGTGCCAGCTCACCGGGACAGGGGGTTCTTTCACCCCTCCACTTT. Translating gives CASSPGQGVLSPLHF. This sequence joins TRBV18 and TRBJ1-6, with 11 bases that match TRBD1. The germline V gene encodes CDR1 KGHSH and CDR2 LQKENI. With V trimmed by 3 bases and J by 9 bases, 4 bases remained unmatched. This CDR3 region has 15 residues. Combining the CDR3 with reference TRBV18 and TRBJ1-6 gives the whole variable domain NAGVMQNPRHLVRRRGQEARLRCSPMKGHSHVYWYRQLPEEGLKFMVYLQKENIIDESGMPKERFSAEFPKEGPSILRIQQVVRGDSAAYFCASSPGQGVLSPLHFGNGTRLTVT.

This rearrangement joins TRBV30 to TRBJ2-7; the D gene is possibly TRBD1 (6 bases). The germline gives CDR1 GTSNPN, CDR2 SVGIG (reference sequence). V was shortened by 4 bases and J by 5 bases, with 18 bases between the two germline ends. The CDR3 has 14 amino acids. The CDR3 coding sequence is TGTGCCTGGAACCCCAGGGGTCGCCCCAACGAGCAGTACTTC. It translates to CAWNPRGRPNEQYF.

V is TRBV6-5 and J is TRBJ2-3, with TRBD2 matching 9 bases. The CDR3 has 15 amino acids. V lost 0 bases to trimming and J lost 4 bases; unmatched junction nucleotides: 2. CDR1 and CDR2 from the germline V gene are MNHEY and SVGAGI. The CDR3 region is CASSYSAGGPDTQYF. The DNA for the CDR3 is TGTGCCAGCAGTTACTCGGCGGGGGGGCCAGATACGCAGTATTTT.